These 8 T cell receptor beta chains were sequenced from one sample in a study of OX40 agonist ivuxolimab in advanced cancers. Receptor amplification or capture employed the immunoSEQ multiplex PCR assay. TCRdb mirrors the immuneACCESS table, restricted to in-frame sequences. Some clones are absent from its copies; in checked studies, under half trace to an unresolved V gene, and the reason for the others is unknown. For this sample there are roughly 80,000 clones; roughly 88% appear just once. Of the sample, 5.5% to 8% falls within the top ten clones. Sequenced here: CD4+ or CD8+ T cells sorted from blood, sampled in a trial of the OX40 agonist ivuxolimab. Every receptor here comes from an adult with an advanced solid tumor such as melanoma, head and neck, liver or kidney cancer.

This clone occurred once. V gene TRBV5-6 combines with J gene TRBJ1-2; TRBD1 agrees at 9 bases. The CDR3 runs to 16 residues. Germline CDR1 and CDR2: SGHDT and YYEEEE. V shed 5 bases, J shed 3 bases, and the junction held 11 bases outside the gene matches. The CDR3 DNA sequence: TGTGCCAGCAGTCCACGACAGGGGGTTCAGCACTATGGCTACACCTTC. Translated, it gives CASSPRQGVQHYGYTF.

The chain recombines TRBV18 with TRBJ1-1, with 9 positions matching TRBD1. The CDR3 covers 16 residues. CDR1 and CDR2 (germline): KGHSH, LQKENI. With V trimmed by 3 bases and J by 6 bases, 11 bases remained unmatched. The CDR3 sequence: CASSPPGQGAIPEAFF. Written as DNA, the CDR3 is TGTGCCAGCTCACCGCCGGGACAGGGTGCAATCCCTGAAGCTTTCTTT. Full variable domain (rest looked up from reference TRBV18 and TRBJ1-1): NAGVMQNPRHLVRRRGQEARLRCSPMKGHSHVYWYRQLPEEGLKFMVYLQKENIIDESGMPKERFSAEFPKEGPSILRIQQVVRGDSAAYFCASSPPGQGAIPEAFFGQGTRLTVV.

This clone was recorded only once. The CDR3 reads CASSILVGSPATGELFF. The CDR3 DNA is TGTGCCAGCAGTATCCTCGTTGGTAGCCCGGCCACCGGGGAGCTGTTTTTT. The chain links TRBV27 to TRBJ2-2, with D uncertain. The germline V gene has CDR1 MNHEY and CDR2 SMNVEV (reference sequence). Trimming shortened V by 5 bases and J by 4 bases, and 20 bases separated the two germline ends. The CDR3 sequence is 17 residues long.

V is TRBV6-1 and J is TRBJ2-7; 8 bases are a match to TRBD2. Germline values: CDR1 MNHNS, CDR2 SASEGT. V lost 6 bases to trimming and J lost 5 bases; unmatched junction nucleotides: 12. This CDR3 region has 15 residues. The CDR3 region is CASSSGGQVGNEQYF. The CDR3 nucleotides are TGTGCCAGCAGCTCGGGGGGGCAGGTAGGAAACGAGCAGTACTTC.

This chain connects TRBV6-5 to TRBJ1-5; 11 positions agree with TRBD1. The ends lost 9 bases at V and 4 bases at J; junction bases unmatched: 8. CDR3 size: 15 residues. Germline V gene lookup returns CDR1 MNHEY and CDR2 SVGAGI. CDR3 amino acids: CASKQGQGANQPQHF. The CDR3 DNA reads TGTGCCAGTAAACAAGGACAGGGGGCAAATCAGCCCCAGCATTTT.

The chain recombines TRBV5-1 with TRBJ1-2, with a tentative D call TRBD1 (5 bases). The CDR3 totals 15 residues. V was pared by 0 bases and J by 5 bases, with 14 bases between. Germline CDR1 is SGHRS and CDR2 is YFSETQ. CDR3 protein: CASSLEPLGAYGYTF. The CDR3, as DNA: TGCGCCAGCAGCTTGGAACCTCTTGGGGCTTATGGCTACACCTTC.

The rearrangement uses TRBV5-4 and TRBJ2-1; 7 nucleotides line up with TRBD1. Trimming removed 2 bases from V and 3 bases from J; junction bases left unmatched: 14. From germline, CDR1 is SGHNT and CDR2 YYREEE (reference sequence). This CDR3 comprises 18 residues. CDR3 sequence: CASSLGQGVASGYNEQFF. CDR3 in DNA: TGTGCCAGCAGCTTAGGGCAGGGGGTTGCTTCGGGCTACAATGAGCAGTTCTTC. Drawing the rest from reference TRBV5-4 and TRBJ2-1, the complete variable domain is ETGVTQSPTHLIKTRGQQVTLRCSSQSGHNTVSWYQQALGQGPQFIFQYYREEENGRGNFPPRFSGLQFPNYSSELNVNALELDDSALYLCASSLGQGVASGYNEQFFGPGTRLTVL.

V is TRBV7-2 and J is TRBJ1-5, with D possibly matching TRBD1 (6 bases). Trimming removed 2 bases at V and 0 bases at J, with 14 bases between. The CDR3 runs to 17 residues. The germline gives CDR1 SGHTA, CDR2 FQGNSA. CDR3 bases: TGTGCCAGCAGCTTATCTGGGGGCCCCTATAGCAATCAGCCCCAGCATTTT. Translation: CASSLSGGPYSNQPQHF.